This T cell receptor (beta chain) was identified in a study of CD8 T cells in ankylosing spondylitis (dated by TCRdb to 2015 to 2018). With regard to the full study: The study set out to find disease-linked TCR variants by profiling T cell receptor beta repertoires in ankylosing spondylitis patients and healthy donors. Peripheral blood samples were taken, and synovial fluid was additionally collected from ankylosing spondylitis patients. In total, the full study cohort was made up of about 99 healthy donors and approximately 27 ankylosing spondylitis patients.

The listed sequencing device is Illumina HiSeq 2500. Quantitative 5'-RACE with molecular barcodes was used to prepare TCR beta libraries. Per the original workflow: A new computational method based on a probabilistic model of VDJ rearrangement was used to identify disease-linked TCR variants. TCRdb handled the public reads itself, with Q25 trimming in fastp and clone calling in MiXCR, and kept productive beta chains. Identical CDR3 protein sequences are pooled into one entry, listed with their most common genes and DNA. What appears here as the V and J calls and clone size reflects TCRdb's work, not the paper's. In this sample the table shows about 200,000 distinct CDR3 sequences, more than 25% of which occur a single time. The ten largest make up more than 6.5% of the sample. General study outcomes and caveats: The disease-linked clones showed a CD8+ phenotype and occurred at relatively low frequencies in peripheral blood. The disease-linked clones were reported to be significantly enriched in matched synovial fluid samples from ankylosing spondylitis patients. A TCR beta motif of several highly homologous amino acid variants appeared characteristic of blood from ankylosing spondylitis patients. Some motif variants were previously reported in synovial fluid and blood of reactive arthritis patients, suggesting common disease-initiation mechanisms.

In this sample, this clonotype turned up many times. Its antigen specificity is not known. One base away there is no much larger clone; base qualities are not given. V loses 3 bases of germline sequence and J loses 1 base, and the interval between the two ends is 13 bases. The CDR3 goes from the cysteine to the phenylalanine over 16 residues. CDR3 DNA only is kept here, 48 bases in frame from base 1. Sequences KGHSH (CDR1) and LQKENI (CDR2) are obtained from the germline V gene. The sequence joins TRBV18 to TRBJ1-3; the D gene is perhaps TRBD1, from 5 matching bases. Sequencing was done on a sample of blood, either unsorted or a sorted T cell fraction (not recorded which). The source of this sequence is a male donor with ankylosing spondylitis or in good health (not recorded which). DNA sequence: TGTGCCAGCTCACCTATGTCGGGGGTGTCTGGAAACACCATATATTTT. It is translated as CASSPMSGVSGNTIYF.